This T cell receptor (beta chain) was documented in a study of cytomegalovirus exposure and HLA in healthy donors. Comments on this clone: Its target is not known.

Study-wide points: For most TCR sequences rarity was the rule, although some public TCRs occurred in many donors.

Separation from the 666-subject first cohort characterized the approximately 120-subject validation cohort, to which the donors belonged. The method was immunoSEQ multiplex PCR; TCRdb's version includes in-frame clones alone and lacks a portion of them. The sample carries around 170,000 clones, 85% recorded once. Trimming shortened V by 6 bases and J by 1 base, and 10 bases separated the two germline ends. Per the germline V gene, CDR1 is SGHDT and CDR2 is YYEEEE. This CDR3 is 14 amino acids long. The clonotype was recovered from a man aged 18 to 35 in good health and CMV-seropositive. The J gene is TRBJ2-2, the V gene TRBV5-6; tentatively, D is TRBD2 (6 bases). The material sequenced was PBMCs. The CDR3 bases are TGTGCCAGCACCCGGGGGAGGAACACCGGGGAGCTGTTTTTT. Protein sequence: CASTRGRNTGELFF.